This T cell receptor beta chain appears in the sequencing data of a study of lymphopenia after photon versus proton radiotherapy. Study-wide points: After lymphocyte nadir, photon-treated repertoires showed oligoclonal expansion, especially CD8+ Temra. Under photons, naive T cells and diversity fell while effector/memory populations rose. Post-nadir TCR diversity decline inversely tracked overall survival among those who died.

This clone was seen more than once but under ten times. As yet, its antigen is unknown. TCRdb keeps only in-frame clones here, not all; method: immunoSEQ multiplex PCR. The sample lists 70,000 or so clones, roughly 93% occurring once. V was pared by 4 bases and J by 2 bases, with 9 bases between. In germline, CDR1 is SNHLY, CDR2 FYNNEI. CDR3 length: 13 residues. This chain links TRBV2 with TRBJ2-7, with unresolved D. Sequenced here: peripheral blood, sampled from a patient treated with photon-based radiotherapy. The receptor was isolated from a woman between 65 and 79 years old with pancreatic cancer. CDR3 nucleotide sequence: TGTGCCAGCAGTGCCAGCGAGGCCTACGAGCAGTACTTC. Translating it yields CASSASEAYEQYF.